This paragraph covers one T cell receptor beta chain sequence. The antigen is unknown. The germline V and J ends were trimmed by 5 bases and 0 bases, with 11 bases remaining between them. This CDR3 is built from 14 residues. Germline V gene lookup returns CDR1 DFQATT and CDR2 SNEGSKA (reference sequence). Sequencing of TCR beta was undertaken in CD8+ and CD4+ T cells derived from blood. The patients with Susac syndrome satisfied recently defined diagnostic criteria for either definite or probable disease. The sample is drawn from a study of CD8 T cells in Susac syndrome. Regarding the study as a whole: CD8+ clonal expansion in Susac was maximal in TEMRA cells and in active patients.

Reverse transcription of about 0.45 to 1 ug RNA was carried out with random hexamers. By means of immunoSEQ multiplex PCR, TCR beta CDR3 spanning 54 Vbeta and 13 Jbeta underwent amplification. TCRdb re-analysed the immunoSEQ multiplex PCR reads in MiXCR, keeping a single row per CDR3 protein. The repertoire holds around 170,000 distinct CDR3 sequences, with 95% as singletons. The source of this sequence is a human donor with Susac syndrome. The sequenced material came from CD8+ T cells from PBMCs. The chain recombines TRBV20-1 with TRBJ2-1, with D possibly TRBD2 on 5 matching bases. The CDR3 loop reads CSAAGLSSYNEQFF. The DNA for the CDR3 is TGCAGTGCTGCCGGACTGAGCTCCTACAATGAGCAGTTCTTC.